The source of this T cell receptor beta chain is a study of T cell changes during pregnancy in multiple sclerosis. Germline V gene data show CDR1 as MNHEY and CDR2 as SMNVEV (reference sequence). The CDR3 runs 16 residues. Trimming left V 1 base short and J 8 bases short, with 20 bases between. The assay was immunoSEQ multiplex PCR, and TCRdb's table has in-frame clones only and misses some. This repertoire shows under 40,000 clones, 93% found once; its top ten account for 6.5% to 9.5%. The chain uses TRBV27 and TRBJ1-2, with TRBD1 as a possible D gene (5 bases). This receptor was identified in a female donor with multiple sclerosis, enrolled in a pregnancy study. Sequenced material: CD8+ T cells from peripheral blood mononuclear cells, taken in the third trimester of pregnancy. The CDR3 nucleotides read TGTGCCAGCAGTTTATATCAGGGATATAAATCTGAGGGCTACACCTTC. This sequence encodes CASSLYQGYKSEGYTF.